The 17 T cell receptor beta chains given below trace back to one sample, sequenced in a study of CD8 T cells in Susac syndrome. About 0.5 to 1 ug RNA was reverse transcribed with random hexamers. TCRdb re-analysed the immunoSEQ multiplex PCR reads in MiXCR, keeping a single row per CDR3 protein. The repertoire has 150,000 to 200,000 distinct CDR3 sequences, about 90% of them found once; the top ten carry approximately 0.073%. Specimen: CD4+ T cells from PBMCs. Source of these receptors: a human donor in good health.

The CDR3 protein is CASSLGGRNNQPQHF. CDR3 nucleotide sequence: TGTGCCAGCTCACTGGGGGGGCGGAACAATCAGCCCCAGCATTTT. The V gene is TRBV18, the J gene TRBJ1-5; D is perhaps TRBD1 (6 bases). V dropped 4 bases and J dropped 3 bases, with 13 bases sitting between them. CDR1 KGHSH and CDR2 LQKENI come from the germline V gene. CDR3 size: 15 residues.

CDR3 bases: TGTGCCAGCAGTCGCAAAGAGGTAGCGGGGACCCGCTACGAGCAGTACTTC. This encodes CASSRKEVAGTRYEQYF. V and J are TRBV6-2 or TRBV6-3 and TRBJ2-7, with 8 bases lining up with TRBD2. V lost 5 bases, J lost 3 bases, and 15 bases stayed unmatched. The CDR3 sequence is 17 residues long. Germline V lookup: CDR1 MNHEY, CDR2 SVGEGT.

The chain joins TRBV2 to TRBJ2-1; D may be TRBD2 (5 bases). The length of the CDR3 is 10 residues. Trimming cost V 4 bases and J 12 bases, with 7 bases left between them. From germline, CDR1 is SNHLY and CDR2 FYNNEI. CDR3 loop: CASSAGGQFF. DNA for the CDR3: TGTGCCAGCAGTGCAGGAGGGCAGTTCTTC.

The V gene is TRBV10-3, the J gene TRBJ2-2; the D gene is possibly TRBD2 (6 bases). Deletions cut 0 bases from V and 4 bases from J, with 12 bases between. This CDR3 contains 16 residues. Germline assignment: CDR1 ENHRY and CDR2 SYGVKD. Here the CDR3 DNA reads TGTGCCATCAGTGAGTCCCGGGGGAAGGGCACCGGGGAGCTGTTTTTT. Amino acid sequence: CAISESRGKGTGELFF.

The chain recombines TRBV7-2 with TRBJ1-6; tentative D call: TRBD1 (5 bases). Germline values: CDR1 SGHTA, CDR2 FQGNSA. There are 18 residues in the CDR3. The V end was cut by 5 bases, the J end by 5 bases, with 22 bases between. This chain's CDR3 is CASSLHPPAGTNNSPLHF. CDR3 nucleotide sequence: TGTGCCAGCAGCCTCCACCCGCCGGCGGGGACCAATAATTCACCCCTCCACTTT.

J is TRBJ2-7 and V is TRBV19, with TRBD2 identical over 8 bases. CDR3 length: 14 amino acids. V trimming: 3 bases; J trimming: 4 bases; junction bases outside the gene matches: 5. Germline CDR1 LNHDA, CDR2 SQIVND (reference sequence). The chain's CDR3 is CASSMGERGYEQYF. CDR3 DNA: TGTGCCAGTAGTATGGGGGAGCGGGGGTACGAGCAGTACTTC. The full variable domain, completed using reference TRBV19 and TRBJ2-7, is DGGITQSPKYLFRKEGQNVTLSCEQNLNHDAMYWYRQDPGQGLRLIYYSQIVNDFQKGDIAEGYSVSREKKESFPLTVTSAQKNPTAFYLCASSMGERGYEQYFGPGTRLTVT.

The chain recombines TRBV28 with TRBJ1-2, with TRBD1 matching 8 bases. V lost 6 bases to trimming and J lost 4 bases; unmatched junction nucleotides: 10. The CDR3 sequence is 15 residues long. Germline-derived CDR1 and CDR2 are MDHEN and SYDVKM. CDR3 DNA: TGTGCCAGCAGGATAAGACAGGGGATCAGCTATGGCTACACCTTC. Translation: CASRIRQGISYGYTF.

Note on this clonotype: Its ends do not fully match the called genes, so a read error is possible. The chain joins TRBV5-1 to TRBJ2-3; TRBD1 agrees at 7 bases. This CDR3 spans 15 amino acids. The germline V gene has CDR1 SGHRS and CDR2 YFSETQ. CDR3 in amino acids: CASSAGTVAGDTQFF. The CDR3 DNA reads TGCGCCAGCAGCGCCGGGACAGTGGCCGGAGATACGCAGTTTTTT.

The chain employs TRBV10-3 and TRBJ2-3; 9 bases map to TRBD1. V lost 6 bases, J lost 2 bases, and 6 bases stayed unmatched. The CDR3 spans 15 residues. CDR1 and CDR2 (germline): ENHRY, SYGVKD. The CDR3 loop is CAIRPDRGFTDTQYF. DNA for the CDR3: TGTGCCATCAGACCGGACAGGGGCTTCACAGATACGCAGTATTTT.

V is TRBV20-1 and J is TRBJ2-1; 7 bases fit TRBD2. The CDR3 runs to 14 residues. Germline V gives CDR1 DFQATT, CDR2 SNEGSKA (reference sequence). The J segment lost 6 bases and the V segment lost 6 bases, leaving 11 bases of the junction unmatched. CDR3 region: CSALPSGNLNEQFF. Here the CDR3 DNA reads TGCAGTGCCCTCCCGAGCGGGAATCTCAATGAGCAGTTCTTC.

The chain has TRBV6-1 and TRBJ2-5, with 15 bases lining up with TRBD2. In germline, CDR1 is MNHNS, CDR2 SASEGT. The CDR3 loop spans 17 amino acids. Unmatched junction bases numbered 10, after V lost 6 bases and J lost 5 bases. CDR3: CASSRTSGGASYETQYF. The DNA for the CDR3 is TGTGCCAGCAGCCGGACTAGCGGGGGGGCCTCTTATGAGACCCAGTACTTC.

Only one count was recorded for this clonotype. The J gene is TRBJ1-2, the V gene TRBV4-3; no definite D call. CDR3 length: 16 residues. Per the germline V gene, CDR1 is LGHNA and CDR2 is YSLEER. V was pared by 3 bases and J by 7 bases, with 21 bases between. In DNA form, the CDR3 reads TGCGCCAGCAGCCATAGGGCTTTCACTGACCAAGCTGGCTACACCTTC. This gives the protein CASSHRAFTDQAGYTF.

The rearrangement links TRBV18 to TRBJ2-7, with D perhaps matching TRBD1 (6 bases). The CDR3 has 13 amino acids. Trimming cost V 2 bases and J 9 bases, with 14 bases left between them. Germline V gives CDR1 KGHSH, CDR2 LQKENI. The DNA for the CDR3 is TGTGCCAGCTCACCAGGGACACTGCTAGGGCAGTACTTC. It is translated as CASSPGTLLGQYF.

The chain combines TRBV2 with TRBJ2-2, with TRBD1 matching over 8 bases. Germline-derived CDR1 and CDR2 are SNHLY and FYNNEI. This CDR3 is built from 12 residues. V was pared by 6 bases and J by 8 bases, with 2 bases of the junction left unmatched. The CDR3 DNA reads TGTGCCAGCAGACAGGGGGAAGGGGAGCTGTTTTTT. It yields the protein CASRQGEGELFF. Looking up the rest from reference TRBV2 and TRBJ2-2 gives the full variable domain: EPEVTQTPSHQVTQMGQEVILRCVPISNHLYFYWYRQILGQKVEFLVSFYNNEISEKSEIFDDQFSVERPDGSNFTLKIRSTKLEDSAMYFCASRQGEGELFFGEGSRLTVL.

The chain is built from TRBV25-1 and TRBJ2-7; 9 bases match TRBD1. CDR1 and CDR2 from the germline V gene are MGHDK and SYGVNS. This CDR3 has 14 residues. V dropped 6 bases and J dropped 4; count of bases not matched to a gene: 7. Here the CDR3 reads CASRLTGGAYEQYF. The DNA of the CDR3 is TGTGCCAGCAGACTAACAGGGGGCGCATACGAGCAGTACTTC.

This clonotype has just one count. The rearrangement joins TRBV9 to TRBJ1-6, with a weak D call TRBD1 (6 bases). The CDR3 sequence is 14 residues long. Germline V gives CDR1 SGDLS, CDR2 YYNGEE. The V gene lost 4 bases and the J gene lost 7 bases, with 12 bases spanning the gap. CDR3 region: CASSPGGLNSPLHF. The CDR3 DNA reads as TGTGCCAGCAGCCCCGGGGGCCTGAATTCACCCCTCCACTTT.

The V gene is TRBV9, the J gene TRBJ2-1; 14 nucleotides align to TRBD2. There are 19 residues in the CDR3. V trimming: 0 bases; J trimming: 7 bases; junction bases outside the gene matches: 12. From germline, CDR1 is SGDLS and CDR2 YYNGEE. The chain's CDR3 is CASSVVSMGTSGSWNEQFF. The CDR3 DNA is TGTGCCAGCAGCGTAGTGTCGATGGGGACTAGCGGGAGTTGGAATGAGCAGTTCTTC.